This TCR beta chain emerged from a study of T cell responses to AZD1222 COVID-19 vaccine. Study-wide results and limits: Possibly, clonal diversity was underestimated; donors were largely white British and included more females. With dominance at 160-218 and 743-854, vaccine-associated CD4 TCRs spanned spike. After the peak T cell response, and only then, were repertoires sampled.

Assay used: immunoSEQ multiplex PCR; TCRdb lists only in-frame clones, some missing. This sample has around 99,000 clones; around nine tenths occur once, and the top ten carry over 9.5%. As for this clone: The antigen remains undetermined.

The starting material was peripheral blood, obtained on day 0 of AZD1222 vaccination. The receptor's source is an adult in good health.

DNA of the CDR3: TGTGCCAGCAACCGCGGACTAGCGGGGGGCGGGGCCAACACCGGGGAGCTGTTTTTT. Its protein is CASNRGLAGGGANTGELFF. The rearrangement uses TRBV5-6 and TRBJ2-2; 14 bases map to TRBD2. Germline CDR1 SGHDT, CDR2 YYEEEE. The CDR3 runs to 19 residues. After removal of 6 bases from V and 2 bases from J, the junction contained 12 bases not matched to a gene.